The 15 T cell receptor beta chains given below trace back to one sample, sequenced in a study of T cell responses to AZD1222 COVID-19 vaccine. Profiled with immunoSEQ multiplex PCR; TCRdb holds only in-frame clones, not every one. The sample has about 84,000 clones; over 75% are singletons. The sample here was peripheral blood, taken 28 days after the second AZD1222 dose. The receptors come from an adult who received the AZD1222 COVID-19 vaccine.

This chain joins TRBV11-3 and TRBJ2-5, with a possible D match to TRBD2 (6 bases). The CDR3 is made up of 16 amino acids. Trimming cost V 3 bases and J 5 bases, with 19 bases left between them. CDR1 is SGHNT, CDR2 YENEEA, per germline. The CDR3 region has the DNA TGTGCCAGCAGCTTTTTTTTCTTCGACGGAGGGGAGACCCAGTACTTC. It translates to CASSFFFFDGGETQYF.

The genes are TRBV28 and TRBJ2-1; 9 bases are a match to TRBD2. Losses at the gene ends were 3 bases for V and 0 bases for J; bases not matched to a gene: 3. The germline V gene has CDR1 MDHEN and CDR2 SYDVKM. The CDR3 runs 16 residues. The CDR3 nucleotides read TGTGCCAGCAGTTTCTCAGCGGGAGGCTCCTACAATGAGCAGTTCTTC. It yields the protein CASSFSAGGSYNEQFF.

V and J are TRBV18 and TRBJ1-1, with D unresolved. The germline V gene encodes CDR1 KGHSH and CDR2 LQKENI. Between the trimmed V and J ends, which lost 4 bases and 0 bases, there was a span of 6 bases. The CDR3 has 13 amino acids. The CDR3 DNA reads TGTGCCAGCTCACTGGGGATGAACACTGAAGCTTTCTTT. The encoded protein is CASSLGMNTEAFF.

Here the CDR3 DNA reads TGCAGCGTTGCCAGGGACAGCTCCTACGAGCAGTACTTC. The encoded protein is CSVARDSSYEQYF. The gene calls are TRBV29-1 and TRBJ2-7; the match to TRBD1 covers 7 bases. The CDR3 extends over 13 amino acids. CDR1 SQVTM and CDR2 ANQGSEA come from the germline V gene. V shed 4 bases, J shed 0 bases, and the junction held 3 bases outside the gene matches.

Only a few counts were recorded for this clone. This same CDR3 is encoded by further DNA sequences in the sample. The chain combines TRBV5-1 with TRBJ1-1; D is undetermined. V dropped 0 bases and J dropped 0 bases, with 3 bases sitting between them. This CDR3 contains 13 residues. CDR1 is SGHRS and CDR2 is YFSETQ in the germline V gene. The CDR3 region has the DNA TGCGCCAGCAGCTTGGATGTGAACACTGAAGCTTTCTTT. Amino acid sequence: CASSLDVNTEAFF.

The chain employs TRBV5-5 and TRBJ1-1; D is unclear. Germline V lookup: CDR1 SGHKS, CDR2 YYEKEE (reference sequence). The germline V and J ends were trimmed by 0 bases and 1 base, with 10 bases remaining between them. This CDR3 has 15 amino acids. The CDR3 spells CASSLDGRTNTEAFF. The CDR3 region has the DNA TGTGCCAGCAGCTTGGACGGACGGACGAACACTGAAGCTTTCTTT.

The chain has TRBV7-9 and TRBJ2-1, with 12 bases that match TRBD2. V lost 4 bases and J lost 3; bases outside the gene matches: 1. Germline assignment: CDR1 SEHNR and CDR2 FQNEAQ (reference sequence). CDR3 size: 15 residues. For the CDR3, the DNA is TGTGCCAGCAGCTGGACTAGCGGGATCTACAATGAGCAGTTCTTC. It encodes CASSWTSGIYNEQFF.

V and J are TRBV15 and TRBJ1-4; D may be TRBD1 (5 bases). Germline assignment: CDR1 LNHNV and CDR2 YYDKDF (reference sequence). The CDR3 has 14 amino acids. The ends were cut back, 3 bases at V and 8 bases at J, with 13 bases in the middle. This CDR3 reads CATSRTVSSEKLFF. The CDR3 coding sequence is TGTGCCACCAGCAGGACAGTTAGTAGCGAAAAACTGTTTTTT.

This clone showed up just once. CDR3 protein: CASSILARSTYNEQFF. Written as DNA, the CDR3 is TGTGCCAGTAGTATACTCGCGCGGTCCACATACAATGAGCAGTTCTTC. The chain combines TRBV19 with TRBJ2-1, with no clear D. Germline lookup yields CDR1 LNHDA and CDR2 SQIVND (reference sequence). Trimming left V 2 bases short and J 4 bases short, with 15 bases between. The CDR3 sequence is 16 residues long.

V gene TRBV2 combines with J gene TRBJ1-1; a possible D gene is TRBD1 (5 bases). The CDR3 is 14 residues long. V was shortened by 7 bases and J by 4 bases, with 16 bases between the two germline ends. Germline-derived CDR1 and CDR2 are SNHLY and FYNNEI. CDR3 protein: CASTTQATSTEAFF. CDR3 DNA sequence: TGTGCCAGCACCACACAGGCTACGAGCACTGAAGCTTTCTTT.

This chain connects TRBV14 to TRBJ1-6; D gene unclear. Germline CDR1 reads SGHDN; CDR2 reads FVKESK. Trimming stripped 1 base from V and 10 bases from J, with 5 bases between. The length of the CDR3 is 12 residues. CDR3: CASSQAASPLHF. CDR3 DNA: TGTGCCAGCAGCCAAGCGGCGTCACCCCTCCACTTT.

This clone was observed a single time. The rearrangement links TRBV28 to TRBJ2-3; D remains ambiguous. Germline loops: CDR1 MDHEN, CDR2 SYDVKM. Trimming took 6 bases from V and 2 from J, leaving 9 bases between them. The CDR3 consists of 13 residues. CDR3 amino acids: CASSLPVTDTQYF. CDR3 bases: TGTGCCAGCAGCCTGCCGGTCACAGATACGCAGTATTTT.

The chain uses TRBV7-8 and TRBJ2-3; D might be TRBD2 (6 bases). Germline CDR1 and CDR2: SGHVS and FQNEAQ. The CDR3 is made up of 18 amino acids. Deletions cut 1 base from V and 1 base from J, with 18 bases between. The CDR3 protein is CASSLGFRRRVGTDTQYF. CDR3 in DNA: TGTGCCAGCAGCTTAGGGTTTCGTCGGAGGGTGGGCACAGATACGCAGTATTTT.

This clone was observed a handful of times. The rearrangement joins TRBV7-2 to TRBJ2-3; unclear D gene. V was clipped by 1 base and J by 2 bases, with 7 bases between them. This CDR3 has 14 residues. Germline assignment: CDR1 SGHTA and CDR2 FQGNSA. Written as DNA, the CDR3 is TGTGCCAGCAGCTTAGAATCACTCACAGATACGCAGTATTTT. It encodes CASSLESLTDTQYF. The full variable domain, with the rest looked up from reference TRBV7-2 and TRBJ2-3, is GAGVSQSPSNKVTEKGKDVELRCDPISGHTALYWYRQSLGQGLEFLIYFQGNSAPDKSGLPSDRFSAERTGGSVSTLTIQRTQQEDSAVYLCASSLESLTDTQYFGPGTRLTVL.

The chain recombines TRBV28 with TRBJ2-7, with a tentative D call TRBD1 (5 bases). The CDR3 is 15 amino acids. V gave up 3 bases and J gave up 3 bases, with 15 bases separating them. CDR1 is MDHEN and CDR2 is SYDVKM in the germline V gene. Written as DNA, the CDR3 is TGTGCCAGCAGTTTGGACACTAATGGTGGCTACGAGCAGTACTTC. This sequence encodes CASSLDTNGGYEQYF.